This entry describes one TCR beta chain. The antigen this receptor binds is unknown. No much larger clone exists at a distance of one base, and base qualities are not known. This sample is part of a study of beta chain features in type 1 diabetes (dated by TCRdb to 2016 to 2018). About the full investigation: Patients and healthy donors did not differ in mean age, gender distribution, total cell number or subset yield. Regulatory and stem cell-like memory subsets were isolated from only 8 patients and about 8 healthy donors, whereas naive and central memory subsets came from all 30 or so donors. In the study, TCRB repertoires of sorted circulating CD4+ T cell subsets from recently diagnosed type 1 diabetes patients were compared with those of matched healthy donors. Across all samples, approximately 100 million sorted cells were examined, and cell number per subset correlated strongly with RNA yield.

The entire amount of isolated RNA was reverse transcribed using the High Capacity cDNA Reverse Transcription Kit, so the sequenced TCRB transcripts were expressed ones. Naive, central memory and regulatory T cell samples underwent deep immunoSEQ sequencing, averaging roughly 3.5 million total reads per sample. Sorted cells were lysed in RLT buffer, and RNA was extracted using DNase-treated RNeasy Micro or Mini kits according to cell number. To prevent cross-contamination, every cell subset was processed on its own, while patient and healthy donor samples were processed together. The immunoSEQ multiplex PCR was used to amplify TCRB sequences from cDNA, generating 87-bp fragments that spanned the CDR3 region. Sequencing of the amplicons was performed on the Illumina HiSeq platform. Per the original workflow: Synthetic template baselines were used to correct PCR bias computationally, reads within Hamming distance 2 were collapsed together, and singletons that could not be merged were discarded. By aligning reads against IMGT, V, D and J genes, CDR3 length, and insertions or deletions at six rearrangement sites were assigned. Within each subset, clonotype counts were normalized to sorted cell number, and only after that were true diversity and Gini coefficients computed with the tcR R package. Repertoire sharing was quantified using the overlap coefficient calculated on TCRB nucleotide sequences. Out-of-frame TCRB sequences from naive cells were analyzed to stand in for the pre-selection repertoire. TCRdb provides this immuneACCESS table in a form limited to in-frame rearrangements. Some clones are lacking; in checked studies, under half of them reflect an unresolved V gene, and why the rest are absent is not known. V and J calls and clone size are those listed in that table; D and trimming were worked out from the DNA. For this sample there are about 360,000 clones; 10% to 15% appear just once. 0.015% to 0.02% of the sample lies in the top ten.

General findings and caveats noted by the study authors: Naive, central memory and regulatory TCRB repertoires appeared more similar among patients than among healthy donors. Fewer insertions and more nucleotide deletions at VDJ recombination sites were observed in patients with type 1 diabetes, implying thymic rearrangement abnormalities. Because cDNA was sequenced instead of genomic DNA, highly expressing activated cells could be over-represented, though the groups showed no difference in activation or CD3 levels. Because small numbers of individuals were included in the HLA sub-analyses, any influence of HLA type on TCRB rearrangement was left unresolved. Shorter templates might be favored by PCR, yet because patient and control samples were amplified and corrected together, any such skew would affect both groups equally. Type 1 diabetes patients showed a moderate but significant shortening of TCRB CDR3 length in all four CD4+ subsets.

V and J lose 4 bases and 6 bases, and a span of 15 bases separates them. CDR1 and CDR2, per the germline V gene (reference sequence), are MNHNY and SVGAGI. Its CDR3 holds 15 amino acids, cysteine through phenylalanine. Only the CDR3 portion is preserved as DNA: 45 bases, with reading frame beginning at the first base. Each donor gave one peripheral blood draw, averaging about 100 mL, which was collected into heparinised tubes. A BD FACSAria II was used to sort naive, central memory, regulatory and stem cell-like memory CD4+ T cells with a panel that included CD45RO, CCR7, CD25, CD127, CD95 and CD27. Every sorted population had a purity above 95%. PBMCs were isolated immediately by Lymphoprep density gradient centrifugation and stained directly without culture. To minimize batch effects, samples were stained and sorted in pairs, one healthy donor with one patient per experiment.

The TCR sequence derives from a young man in good health. Sequenced material: naive CD4+ T cells from blood. The cell subset or site label on this specimen signifies: true naive CD4+ T cells. The sequence joins TRBV6-6 to TRBJ2-2; a tentative D call is TRBD2 (5 bases match). The CDR3 sequence is CASSLEEFGAGELFF. The DNA sequence is TGTGCCAGCAGTTTGGAGGAATTCGGAGCCGGGGAGCTGTTTTTT.